This section outlines one TCR beta chain sequence together with its context. Its antigen is currently unknown. These data come from a study of cytomegalovirus exposure and HLA in healthy donors. Study outcomes and limitations: The study designated about 160 TCR beta chains cytomegalovirus-associated. It was confirmed in vitro that a few of the CMV-associated chains were specific for CMV antigens.

Produced via immunoSEQ multiplex PCR; TCRdb's table is partial and in-frame only. Here the sample spans some 170,000 clones, roughly 83% being singletons. The sequencing input was PBMCs. This sequence was found in a young man in good health and CMV-seropositive.

The CDR3 DNA follows: TGTGCCAGCAGCCCAGGGGGATCCTACGAGCAGTACTTC. It specifies CASSPGGSYEQYF. The V call is TRBV7-9, the J call TRBJ2-7, with 7 bases identical to TRBD1. J was trimmed by 1 base and V by 5 bases; bases with no gene match: 2. This CDR3 is built from 13 residues. CDR1 is SEHNR and CDR2 is FQNEAQ in the germline V gene (reference sequence).